The rows below give T cell receptor beta chains drawn from one sample of a study of T cell repertoires in cytomegalovirus infection. TCRdb re-analysed the reads in MiXCR, keeping a single row per CDR3 protein. The repertoire has approximately 730,000 distinct CDR3 sequences, around 31% of them found once; the top ten carry 15% to 20%. These receptors' antigens are unknown. The starting material was cultured PBMCs, obtained from culture after CMV antigen stimulation. The receptors were gathered from a human donor in good health (CMV status not recorded). Some clones in this sample may be carry-over from other donors' samples. The CDR3 runs from the conserved cysteine through the conserved F or W. Each record gives: V gene, J gene, clone size, D gene, CDR3 DNA, CDR3 protein. The D gene is left open where the match is weak. The size entry is marked missing in some rows and otherwise reads once, few, many or a size class.

V gene: TRBV6-5; J gene: TRBJ2-6; clone size: NA; D gene: TRBD1; CDR3 DNA: TGTGCCAGCAGTTACGCGACAGGGACCCTTGGGCTCTCTGGGGCCAACGTCCTGACTTTC; CDR3 protein: CASSYATGTLGLSGANVLTF
V gene: TRBV7-2; J gene: TRBJ2-5; clone size: many; D gene: TRBD1; CDR3 DNA: TGTGCCAGCAGCTTATCCCCGACAGGGATGGGATTCCTAGAGACCCAGTACTTC; CDR3 protein: CASSLSPTGMGFLETQYF
V gene: TRBV7-4; J gene: TRBJ2-3; clone size: NA; D gene: NA; CDR3 DNA: TGTGCCAGCAGCTCCGAGACAGGCTCCTTGAATTTT; CDR3 protein: CASSSETGSLNF
V gene: TRBV6-2/TRBV6-3; J gene: TRBJ2-7; clone size: NA; D gene: NA; CDR3 DNA: TGTGCCAGCAGTTACTCTGGGGGCGTCAAGGTCTACGAGCAGTACTTC; CDR3 protein: CASSYSGGVKVYEQYF
V gene: TRBV7-2; J gene: TRBJ1-5; clone size: many; D gene: NA; CDR3 DNA: TGTGCCAGCAGCGCGACAGTCCTTCAGCCCCAGCATTTT; CDR3 protein: CASSATVLQPQHF
V gene: TRBV12-3/TRBV12-4; J gene: TRBJ2-5; clone size: many; D gene: NA; CDR3 DNA: TGTGCCAGCAGTTTTGCTAGCAAAGAGACCCAGTACTTC; CDR3 protein: CASSFASKETQYF
V gene: TRBV7-2; J gene: TRBJ2-4; clone size: NA; D gene: TRBD1; CDR3 DNA: TGTGCCAGCAGCCCGAACAGGGGGTCCAAAAACATTCAGTACTTC; CDR3 protein: CASSPNRGSKNIQYF
V gene: TRBV7-6; J gene: TRBJ2-7; clone size: few; D gene: TRBD1; CDR3 DNA: TGTGCCAGCAGCTTAGCGGACAGGTCCTCCTACGAGCAGTACTTC; CDR3 protein: CASSLADRSSYEQYF
V gene: TRBV12-3/TRBV12-4; J gene: TRBJ2-5; clone size: NA; D gene: TRBD2; CDR3 DNA: TGTGCCAGCATCCGAACGGGGGGTATGGAGACCCAGTACTTC; CDR3 protein: CASIRTGGMETQYF
V gene: TRBV7-2; J gene: TRBJ1-6; clone size: NA; D gene: NA; CDR3 DNA: TGTGCCAGCAACGGACAAGTCCAGTCACCCCTCCACTTT; CDR3 protein: CASNGQVQSPLHF
V gene: TRBV7-2; J gene: TRBJ2-7; clone size: few; D gene: NA; CDR3 DNA: TGTGCCAGCAGTTATTCAGGGGCCTACGAGCAGTACTTC; CDR3 protein: CASSYSGAYEQYF
V gene: TRBV7-2; J gene: TRBJ2-3; clone size: many; D gene: NA; CDR3 DNA: TGTGCCAGCAGTTCACGTCAAACCCCAGATACGCAGTATTTT; CDR3 protein: CASSSRQTPDTQYF
V gene: TRBV7-2; J gene: TRBJ1-6; clone size: many; D gene: NA; CDR3 DNA: TGTGCCAGCAGCTTTGGGGCAAGCGGTTCACCCCTCCACTTT; CDR3 protein: CASSFGASGSPLHF
V gene: TRBV11-2; J gene: TRBJ2-4; clone size: few; D gene: TRBD2; CDR3 DNA: TGTGCCAGCAGAAAAGCGGGGGGGAAACTAGCCAAAAACATTCAGTACTTC; CDR3 protein: CASRKAGGKLAKNIQYF
V gene: TRBV28; J gene: TRBJ2-3; clone size: NA; D gene: TRBD1; CDR3 DNA: TGTGCCACCCACCCGGGACAGAGAACAGATACGCAGTATTTT; CDR3 protein: CATHPGQRTDTQYF
V gene: TRBV7-9; J gene: TRBJ1-1; clone size: NA; D gene: NA; CDR3 DNA: TGTGCCAGCAGCCCCTGGCGGACCGGGGGTGAGGCTTTCTTT; CDR3 protein: CASSPWRTGGEAFF
V gene: TRBV2; J gene: TRBJ2-3; clone size: few; D gene: NA; CDR3 DNA: TGTGCCAGCAGTGACAGCGAGGCTAGCACAGATACGCAGTATTTT; CDR3 protein: CASSDSEASTDTQYF
V gene: TRBV6-2/TRBV6-3; J gene: TRBJ1-1; clone size: NA; D gene: NA; CDR3 DNA: TGTGCCAGCAGACTCAGGGGCGAGACTGAAGCTTTCTTT; CDR3 protein: CASRLRGETEAFF
V gene: TRBV19; J gene: TRBJ2-2; clone size: NA; D gene: NA; CDR3 DNA: TGTGCCAGTAGTAGGGGGACCGGAGGCGGGGAGCTGTTTTTT; CDR3 protein: CASSRGTGGGELFF
V gene: TRBV7-2; J gene: TRBJ2-7; clone size: few; D gene: TRBD2; CDR3 DNA: TGTGCCAGCAGCTTGTTCCTAGCGGGACCCTACGAGCAGTACTTC; CDR3 protein: CASSLFLAGPYEQYF
V gene: TRBV7-2; J gene: TRBJ2-1; clone size: many; D gene: TRBD2; CDR3 DNA: TGTGCCAGCAGATTCGGACTAGCGGCCTACAATGAGCAGTTCTTC; CDR3 protein: CASRFGLAAYNEQFF
V gene: TRBV25-1; J gene: TRBJ2-7; clone size: NA; D gene: NA; CDR3 DNA: TGTGCCAGCAGTGAAGTTGGGGCCTACGAGCAGTACTTC; CDR3 protein: CASSEVGAYEQYF
V gene: TRBV6-6; J gene: TRBJ2-7; clone size: NA; D gene: TRBD2; CDR3 DNA: TGTGCCAGCAGTGCACTAGCGGGGTCCTACGAGCAGTACTTC; CDR3 protein: CASSALAGSYEQYF
V gene: TRBV28; J gene: TRBJ1-5; clone size: few; D gene: NA; CDR3 DNA: TGTGCCAGCAGAACAGGATCATTGAATCAGCCCCAGCATTTT; CDR3 protein: CASRTGSLNQPQHF
V gene: TRBV4-1; J gene: TRBJ1-2; clone size: NA; D gene: NA; CDR3 DNA: TGCGCCAGCAGCCAAGTCGGCCCAGTGATGTATGGCTACACCTTC; CDR3 protein: CASSQVGPVMYGYTF
V gene: TRBV12-3/TRBV12-4; J gene: TRBJ1-6; clone size: NA; D gene: TRBD1; CDR3 DNA: TGTGCCAGCAGTTTGGGGACAGGGATGGAATCACCCCTCCACTTT; CDR3 protein: CASSLGTGMESPLHF
V gene: TRBV6-1; J gene: TRBJ1-5; clone size: NA; D gene: NA; CDR3 DNA: TGTGCCAGCAGTCGACTTGGTGGGGGCGGTCAGCCCCAGCATTTT; CDR3 protein: CASSRLGGGGQPQHF